These 23 T cell receptor beta chains were sequenced from one sample in a study of CD8+ T cells in alopecia areata. It was with CD4, CD8alpha, NKG2D, NKG2ACE and other markers that pooled cutaneous lymph node cells were sorted. Extracted from the samples, RNA was reverse transcribed into cDNA to serve as the sequencing template. Sequencing was performed with immunoSEQ multiplex PCR; in TCRdb, only in-frame clones are kept and a portion is missing. The specimen has around 300,000 clones, none found just once. Sequenced sample: CD4+ T cells sorted from a lymph node. The source of these receptors is a C3H/HeJ mouse with alopecia areata. MHC haplotype of the mouse line: H2-k.

This clone was detected a few times. Gene and germline names: mouse. The read finishes 4 residues shy of the CDR3 end, and the germline J gene is used to complete it. The gene calls are TRBV13-3 and TRBJ2-5, with 8 bases aligning to TRBD1. CDR1 and CDR2 from the germline V gene are NNHDY and SYVADS. CDR3 size: 16 residues. The V segment lost 5 bases and the J segment 0 bases; nucleotides outside the gene matches: 8. CDR3 sequence reads: CASSLGTGPNQDTQYF. CDR3 bases read: TGTGCCAGCAGCCTCGGGACAGGCCCCAACCAAGAC.

This clone was found a few times. Gene and germline names: mouse. The read ends 4 residues before the CDR3 terminus; that terminus is restored from the germline J gene. The chain carries TRBV5 and TRBJ2-7; D might be TRBD1 (6 bases). The CDR3 length is 14 residues. Germline lookup yields CDR1 LGHNA and CDR2 YNLKQL (reference sequence). CDR3 DNA (partial): TGTGCCAGCAGCCAAGAGGCAGGGGTGGAT. Protein sequence: CASSQEAGVD. The CDR3 as a whole reads CASSQEAGVDEQYF.

Worth noting for this clone: Gene names follow the mouse nomenclature. The sequence runs out 4 residues before the end of the CDR3; the remainder is reconstructed from the germline J gene. V and J are TRBV19 and TRBJ2-1; maybe TRBD2 (6 bases). The germline V gene encodes CDR1 FNHDT and CDR2 SITEND (reference sequence). This CDR3 has 13 amino acids. Trimming removed 2 bases from V and 5 bases from J, with 8 bases in between. The CDR3 loop reads CASSILGNAEQFF. The covered CDR3 bases are TGTGCCAGCAGTATCCTGGGGAATGCT. The whole variable domain, remainder taken from reference TRBV19 and TRBJ2-1, is GGIITQTPKFLIGQEGQKLTLKCQQNFNHDTMYWYRQDSGKGLRLIYYSITENDLQKGDLSEGYDASREKKSSFSLTVTSAQKNEMAVFLCASSILGNAEQFFGPGTRLTVL.

This clone turned up a few times. Genes and germline are mouse. The sequenced CDR3 bases are TGTGCCAGCAGCCAGTACACCGGG. As protein: CASSQYTG. The full CDR3 protein reads CASSQYTGQLYF. The V gene is TRBV5, the J gene TRBJ2-2; D remains ambiguous. The read ends 4 residues early relative to the CDR3; the germline J gene fills the gap. Trimming stripped 3 bases from V and 3 bases from J, with 2 bases between. This CDR3 contains 12 residues. Looked up from germline, CDR1 is LGHNA and CDR2 is YNLKQL (reference sequence).

A note on this clone: Gene labels here are mouse ones. The read finishes 4 residues shy of the CDR3 end, and the germline J gene is used to complete it. Distinct nucleotide sequences in the sample also encode this CDR3. This chain joins TRBV19 and TRBJ1-1; 7 nucleotides agree with TRBD1. The CDR3 runs 14 residues. Trimming removed 0 bases from V and 4 bases from J; junction bases left unmatched: 3. CDR1 is FNHDT, CDR2 SITEND, per germline (reference sequence). The CDR3 DNA, read in part, is TGTGCCAGCAGTATAGGACAGGGAGGCACA. This encodes CASSIGQGGT. The CDR3 as a whole reads CASSIGQGGTEVFF.

On this clone: Any gene name here is a mouse gene name. Read coverage stops 4 residues before the CDR3 terminus; the germline J gene supplies the remainder. The sample has other DNA sequences that encode this CDR3 too. The chain joins TRBV13-2 to TRBJ1-1; 8 nucleotides align to TRBD1. With V trimmed by 0 bases and J by 3 bases, 1 base remained unmatched. CDR1 is NNHNN, CDR2 SYGAGS, per germline (reference sequence). This CDR3 has 14 amino acids. CDR3 loop: CASGDAGQDTEVFF. CDR3 bases read: TGTGCCAGCGGTGATGCGGGACAGGACACA.

Notes on this clone: Gene names refer to mouse genes. The read is 4 residues too short to cover the CDR3 end, so that end is filled in from the germline J gene. The J gene is TRBJ2-1, the V gene TRBV13-1; D perhaps matches TRBD1 (6 bases). Trimming shortened V by 2 bases and J by 1 base, and 10 bases separated the two germline ends. CDR1 and CDR2 (germline): NSHNY, SYGAGN. There are 15 residues in the CDR3. Partial CDR3 DNA: TGTGCCAGCAGTGAGATTGGACAGAACTATGCT. This translates into CASSEIGQNYA. The full CDR3 reads CASSEIGQNYAEQFF.

This clone was picked up a small number of times. Gene names are the mouse ones. The observed sequence ends 4 residues before the CDR3 terminus, with the missing tail filled in from the germline J gene. Other nucleotide sequences in the sample specify the same CDR3. The chain joins TRBV1 to TRBJ2-1; perhaps TRBD1 as D (6 bases). Trimming removed 1 base from V and 1 base from J, with 8 bases in between. Per germline, CDR1 NSQYPW and CDR2 LRSPGD (reference sequence). This CDR3 has 15 residues. The CDR3 reads CTCSAAGTNYAEQFF. The CDR3 bases that were read are TGCACCTGCAGTGCAGCGGGGACAAACTATGCT. Based on the CDR3 plus reference TRBV1 and TRBJ2-1, the full variable domain is VTLLEQNPRWRLVPRGQAVNLRCILKNSQYPWMSWYQQDLQKQLQWLFTLRSPGDKEVKSLPGADYLATRVTDTELRLQVANMSQGRTLYCTCSAAGTNYAEQFFGPGTRLTVL.

This clone showed up just a few times. The gene names given are mouse names. The read finishes 4 residues shy of the CDR3 end, and the germline J gene is used to complete it. The chain is built from TRBV19 and TRBJ2-1, with 10 positions matching TRBD1. CDR1 FNHDT and CDR2 SITEND come from the germline V gene (reference sequence). J gave up 3 bases and V 2 bases, and 5 bases lay outside the gene matches. The length of the CDR3 is 16 residues. The CDR3 sequence: CASSISRDRGYAEQFF. Incomplete CDR3 DNA: TGTGCCAGCAGTATTAGCCGGGACAGGGGCTATGCT.

This clone was observed a handful of times. These gene names are mouse names. The sequence runs out 4 residues before the end of the CDR3; the remainder is reconstructed from the germline J gene. The chain joins TRBV19 to TRBJ2-4; the match to TRBD1 covers 8 bases. Germline V gene lookup returns CDR1 FNHDT and CDR2 SITEND (reference sequence). J was trimmed by 0 bases and V by 5 bases; bases with no gene match: 5. This CDR3 region has 15 residues. CDR3 bases read: TGTGCCAGCAGAGACAGGGGAAGGAGTCAAAAC. It is translated as CASRDRGRSQN. The CDR3 in its entirety is CASRDRGRSQNTLYF.

This clone was found a few times. Mouse germline and gene names are used. The read terminates 4 residues ahead of where the CDR3 ends, so the germline J gene completes it. V is TRBV14 and J is TRBJ2-3; no clear D gene. The V end lost 1 base, the J end lost 0 bases, and 6 bases lay between the germline ends. CDR1 SGHDT and CDR2 FRDEAV come from the germline V gene. The CDR3 loop spans 14 amino acids. The CDR3 sequence: CASSFEGSAETLYF. The CDR3 bases that were read are TGTGCCAGCAGTTTCGAGGGTAGTGCAGAA.

Many counts were recorded for this clone. Mouse gene names apply. The CDR3 bases that were read are TGCACCTGCAGTGCAAGGTCCGGGACAGGGAACACCGGG. Translating gives CTCSARSGTGNTG. In full, the CDR3 reads CTCSARSGTGNTGQLYF. V gene TRBV1 combines with J gene TRBJ2-2; 9 bases fit TRBD1. The read ends 4 residues before the CDR3 terminus; that terminus is restored from the germline J gene. This CDR3 region has 17 residues. In germline, CDR1 is NSQYPW, CDR2 LRSPGD (reference sequence). With V trimmed by 2 bases and J by 2 bases, 6 bases remained unmatched.

This clone was detected only a few times. These gene names are mouse names. The read is 4 residues too short to cover the CDR3 end, so that end is filled in from the germline J gene. The rearrangement joins TRBV19 to TRBJ2-5; D may be TRBD2 (5 bases). Between the trimmed V and J ends, which lost 5 bases and 0 bases, there was a span of 10 bases. This CDR3 has 14 residues. Germline CDR1 FNHDT, CDR2 SITEND (reference sequence). CDR3: CASRATGNQDTQYF. The sequenced CDR3 bases are TGTGCCAGCAGGGCTACTGGAAACCAAGAC.

This clone was detected only a few times. The listed genes are named as in mouse. The read finishes 4 residues shy of the CDR3 end, and the germline J gene is used to complete it. The V call is TRBV13-1, the J call TRBJ2-5, with D perhaps matching TRBD1 (5 bases). The germline CDR1 and CDR2 sequences are NSHNY and SYGAGN. Trimming pared 3 bases from V and 0 bases from J, leaving 8 bases between. The CDR3 covers 14 residues. CDR3 DNA, as far as it was read: TGTGCCAGCAGTGGGACAAGTAACCAAGAC. Translated, it gives CASSGTSNQD. The entire CDR3 reads CASSGTSNQDTQYF.

This clone was seen more than once but under ten times. Germline and genes here are mouse. From the germline J gene comes the end of the CDR3, since the read stops 4 residues before it. The chain couples TRBV19 to TRBJ2-4; 9 nucleotides match TRBD2. Germline CDR1 is FNHDT and CDR2 is SITEND (reference sequence). CDR3 size: 13 residues. The CDR3 DNA, read in part, is TGTGCCAGCAGGCCGGACTGGGGCAAC. Protein product: CASRPDWGN. The whole CDR3 protein reads CASRPDWGNTLYF. Using reference TRBV19 and TRBJ2-4 for the parts outside the CDR3, the full variable domain is GGIITQTPKFLIGQEGQKLTLKCQQNFNHDTMYWYRQDSGKGLRLIYYSITENDLQKGDLSEGYDASREKKSSFSLTVTSAQKNEMAVFLCASRPDWGNTLYFGAGTRLSVL.

To note about this clone: Each gene name is a mouse one. The sequence runs out 4 residues before the end of the CDR3; the remainder is reconstructed from the germline J gene. The rearrangement joins TRBV5 to TRBJ2-2; 8 bases line up with TRBD1. Germline V gene lookup returns CDR1 LGHNA and CDR2 YNLKQL (reference sequence). The CDR3 is made up of 16 amino acids. Losses at the gene ends were 0 bases for V and 2 bases for J; bases not matched to a gene: 2. The CDR3 sequence: CASSQEWTGNTGQLYF. CDR3 DNA, as far as it was read: TGTGCCAGCAGCCAAGAATGGACAGGGAACACCGGG.

Only a few counts were recorded for this clone. Gene names follow the mouse nomenclature. The CDR3 end is not reached by the read, which stops 4 residues before it; the germline J gene fills it in. The chain combines TRBV19 with TRBJ2-5; TRBD1 matches 11 bases. CDR3 length equals 15 residues. Germline V gives CDR1 FNHDT, CDR2 SITEND (reference sequence). Incomplete CDR3 DNA: TGTGCCAGCAGTATCTGGACAGGGGGCGCCGAC. Translation: CASSIWTGGAD. The whole CDR3 is CASSIWTGGADTQYF.

A few counts support this clone. Gene labels here are mouse ones. The read finishes 4 residues shy of the CDR3 end, and the germline J gene is used to complete it. Within the sample, other DNA sequences also encode this same CDR3. The chain links TRBV5 to TRBJ2-1; TRBD2 matches at 10 bases. The CDR3 sequence is 15 residues long. Germline-derived CDR1 and CDR2 are LGHNA and YNLKQL (reference sequence). Losses at the gene ends were 4 bases for V and 3 bases for J; bases not matched to a gene: 3. CDR3 DNA (partial): TGTGCCAGCAGCCCTCACTGGGGGGGCTATGCT. Protein sequence: CASSPHWGGYA. The CDR3, in full, reads CASSPHWGGYAEQFF.

This clone was counted only a few times. Gene names refer to mouse genes. The missing CDR3 end, 4 residues past where the read stops, is filled in from the germline J gene. V and J are TRBV1 and TRBJ2-1, with 8 bases identical to TRBD1. Per germline, CDR1 NSQYPW and CDR2 LRSPGD (reference sequence). CDR3 length: 16 residues. V lost 3 bases and J lost 1; bases outside the gene matches: 5. The DNA read from the CDR3 is TGCACCTGCAGTGCCTCAGGGGGCGGGAACTATGCT. Protein product: CTCSASGGGNYA. The full CDR3 protein reads CTCSASGGGNYAEQFF.

A few counts support this clone. Here the gene names and germline are mouse. Sequencing ends 4 residues short of the CDR3 end; the germline J gene provides the rest. The genes are TRBV13-1 and TRBJ2-3, with 8 bases lining up with TRBD1. The trim removed 5 bases at V and 0 bases at J, leaving 5 bases unmatched. This CDR3 contains 15 residues. The germline CDR1 and CDR2 sequences are NSHNY and SYGAGN. The CDR3 DNA, read in part, is TGTGCCAGCAGCTCGGACAGGGCTAGTGCAGAA. Its translation: CASSSDRASAE. The entire CDR3 is CASSSDRASAETLYF.

This clone occurred many times. Mouse gene names apply. The CDR3 extends 4 residues past the end of the read, so its final part is completed from the germline J gene. The J gene is TRBJ2-5, the V gene TRBV17; 7 bases line up with TRBD1. With V trimmed by 5 bases and J by 2 bases, 4 bases remained unmatched. The CDR3 contains 14 residues. Germline CDR1 MNHDT, CDR2 YYDKIL. CDR3 sequence reads: CASSLRDSQDTQYF. CDR3 DNA (partial): TGTGCTAGCAGTCTCCGGGACAGCCAAGAC.

This clone was observed a handful of times. Gene names are the mouse ones. The CDR3 is cut off 4 residues early in the read; its end comes from the germline J gene. The chain recombines TRBV5 with TRBJ2-1; 7 bases align to TRBD2. V was pared by 1 base and J by 0 bases, with 3 bases of the junction left unmatched. Germline assignment: CDR1 LGHNA and CDR2 YNLKQL (reference sequence). CDR3 length equals 16 residues. The CDR3 sequence is CASSQALGDNYAEQFF. The sequenced CDR3 bases are TGTGCCAGCAGCCAAGCGCTGGGGGATAACTATGCT.

About this clone: The gene names given are mouse names. The read is 4 residues too short to cover the CDR3 end, so that end is filled in from the germline J gene. This sequence joins TRBV13-1 and TRBJ2-7; 10 bases map to TRBD1. The CDR3 length is 15 residues. In germline, CDR1 is NSHNY, CDR2 SYGAGN. CDR3 DNA, as far as it was read: TGTGCCAGCAGATCTCCGGGACAGGGGTCGTAT. Protein sequence: CASRSPGQGSY. The full CDR3 sequence reads CASRSPGQGSYEQYF.